The TCR beta chain under discussion was sequenced for a study of prognosis after radiotherapy for stage I lung cancer. Study-wide background: Participants consisted of stage I non-small cell lung cancer patients, who were enrolled between April 2018 and January 2019. Enrolled patients (over twelve men, 5 or 6 women) had a median age of roughly 74 years and an age range of about 50 to 85 years. Post-radiotherapy, distant metastases were observed in a handful of patients (median about 7 months), whereas no significant progression was observed in over twelve. Study-level points and caveats: TRBV and TRBJ gene usage reportedly differed between patients with and without metastases.

As for this clonotype: Its antigen is undetermined. This clone may be a read error of a much larger clone one base away.

The CDR3 length is 14 residues. Germline V gives CDR1 MNHNS, CDR2 SASEGT. CDR3 of TCR beta was amplified from genomic DNA via a two-round multiplex PCR. Round-one PCR had primers specific to each TRBV and TRBJ gene. TCRdb re-called the multiplex PCR reads with MiXCR, one entry per CDR3 protein. This sample has about 51,000 distinct CDR3 sequences; less than 35% occur once, and the top ten carry roughly 9.4%. The receptor was isolated from a donor over 45 with non-small cell lung cancer. The sequencing used PBMCs, collected before or after stereotactic body radiation therapy (not recorded which). V is TRBV6-1 and J is TRBJ1-1; 8 bases align to TRBD1. The CDR3 here is CASSVDRGKTESFF. In nucleotides, the CDR3 is TGTGCCAGCAGTGTCGACAGGGGTAAAACTGAATCTTTCTTT.